Sequencing of this T cell receptor (beta chain) was carried out in a study of blood T cells in healthy people across ages. This CDR3 has 15 amino acids. Trimming cost V 5 bases and J 1 base, with 9 bases left between them. Germline assignment: CDR1 MNHEY and CDR2 SVGEGT. A sample-barcoded 5' primer and a J-beta primer mix were used in a second PCR of roughly 7 to 11 cycles. TCRdb called the 5' RACE reads again in MiXCR, with one record for every CDR3 protein. The sample carries about 1.8 million distinct CDR3 sequences, 40% to 55% recorded once. The receptor comes from a woman aged 40 to 50 in good health. The chain employs TRBV6-2 or TRBV6-3 and TRBJ2-6, with D perhaps TRBD1 (5 bases). The sequenced sample consisted of blood. For the CDR3, the DNA is TGTGCCAGCAGTAAAGGGGTGTCTGGGGCCAACGTCCTGACTTTC. This codes for CASSKGVSGANVLTF.